The table lists the clone carrying this T cell receptor (beta chain) with a count of one. The sample originates from a study of blood T cell repertoires in COVID-19. Background on the study: The study drew acute and convalescent COVID-19 samples from the United States, Italy and Spain. The cDNA or gDNA used as material had been derived from T cells, B-cell-depleted T cells, or PBMCs.

CDR3 length: 14 amino acids. After removal of 0 bases from V and 8 bases from J, the junction contained 6 bases not matched to a gene. CDR1 is SGHRS, CDR2 YFSETQ, per germline. Original processing methods: Reference gene primer amplification gave estimated nucleated cell counts. The assay was immunoSEQ multiplex PCR, and TCRdb's table has in-frame clones only and misses some. That table gives V, J and clone size, and the DNA gave D and trimming. The data show approximately 74,000 clones, 88% seen once. The TCR originated in a man between 65 and 85 years old with acute or convalescent COVID-19. The rearrangement uses TRBV5-1 and TRBJ1-2, with 8 bases fitting TRBD1. The sequenced sample consisted of peripheral blood. The CDR3, as DNA: TGCGCCAGCAGCTTGGCAGGCAGGGGGCAAGGCTACACCTTC. Translating gives CASSLAGRGQGYTF.